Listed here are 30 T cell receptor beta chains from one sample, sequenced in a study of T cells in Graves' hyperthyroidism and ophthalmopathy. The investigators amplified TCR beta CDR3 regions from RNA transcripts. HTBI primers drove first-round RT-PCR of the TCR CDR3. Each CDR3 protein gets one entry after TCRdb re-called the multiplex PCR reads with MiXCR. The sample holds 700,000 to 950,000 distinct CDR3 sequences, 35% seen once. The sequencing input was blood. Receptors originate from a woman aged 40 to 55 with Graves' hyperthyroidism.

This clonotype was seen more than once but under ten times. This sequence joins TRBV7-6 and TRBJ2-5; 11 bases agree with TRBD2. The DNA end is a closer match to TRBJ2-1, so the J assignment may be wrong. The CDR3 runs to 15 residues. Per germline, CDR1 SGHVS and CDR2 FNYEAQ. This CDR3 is CASSEPGTSGLEQFF. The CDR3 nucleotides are TGTGCCAGCAGTGAACCCGGGACTAGCGGTCTTGAGCAGTTCTTC.

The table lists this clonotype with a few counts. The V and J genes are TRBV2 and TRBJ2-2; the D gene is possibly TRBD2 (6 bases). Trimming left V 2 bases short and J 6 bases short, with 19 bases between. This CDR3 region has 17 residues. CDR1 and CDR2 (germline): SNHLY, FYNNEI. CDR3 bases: TGTGCCAGCAGTGAACTGCGGGGACTGACGGGGGCCGGGGAGCTGTTTTTT. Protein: CASSELRGLTGAGELFF.

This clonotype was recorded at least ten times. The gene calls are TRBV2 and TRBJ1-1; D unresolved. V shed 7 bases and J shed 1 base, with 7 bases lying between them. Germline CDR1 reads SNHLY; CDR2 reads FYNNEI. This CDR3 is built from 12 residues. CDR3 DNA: TGTGCCAGCACTCTAGGGAACACTGAAGCTTTCTTT. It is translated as CASTLGNTEAFF.

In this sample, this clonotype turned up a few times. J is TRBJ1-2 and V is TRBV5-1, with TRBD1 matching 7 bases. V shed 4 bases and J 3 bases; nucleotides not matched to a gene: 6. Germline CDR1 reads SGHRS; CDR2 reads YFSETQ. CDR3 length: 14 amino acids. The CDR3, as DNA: TGCGCCAGCAGCACGATGGGGACAGACTATGGCTACACCTTC. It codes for CASSTMGTDYGYTF. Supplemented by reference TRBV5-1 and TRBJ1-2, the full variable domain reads KAGVTQTPRYLIKTRGQQVTLSCSPISGHRSVSWYQQTPGQGLQFLFEYFSETQRNKGNFPGRFSGRQFSNSRSEMNVSTLELGDSALYLCASSTMGTDYGYTFGSGTRLTVV.

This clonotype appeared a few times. CDR3 protein: CASSLGPRQIMNTEAFF. CDR3 in DNA: TGTGCCAGCAGCTTAGGCCCACGACAGATCATGAACACTGAAGCTTTCTTT. The chain employs TRBV11-2 and TRBJ1-1, with a possible D match to TRBD1 (5 bases). This CDR3 is built from 17 residues. V was clipped by 1 base and J by 0 bases, with 15 bases between them. CDR1 and CDR2 (germline): SGHAT, FQNNGV.

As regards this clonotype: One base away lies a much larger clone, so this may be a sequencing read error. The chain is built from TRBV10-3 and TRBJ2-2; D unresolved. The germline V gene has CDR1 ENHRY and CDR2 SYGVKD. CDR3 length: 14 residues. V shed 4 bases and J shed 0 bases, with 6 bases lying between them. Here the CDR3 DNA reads TGTGCCATCAGTGTCAAGGCGAACACCGGGGAGCTGTTTTTT. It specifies CAISVKANTGELFF.

CDR3 DNA: TGTGCCAGCAGTTTATCGGGTCACTATGGCTACACCTTC. Amino acids: CASSLSGHYGYTF. This sequence joins TRBV7-2 and TRBJ1-2; D remains ambiguous. V was trimmed by 6 bases and J by 3 bases, leaving 11 bases between them. The CDR3 is made up of 13 amino acids. The germline V gene encodes CDR1 SGHTA and CDR2 FQGNSA.

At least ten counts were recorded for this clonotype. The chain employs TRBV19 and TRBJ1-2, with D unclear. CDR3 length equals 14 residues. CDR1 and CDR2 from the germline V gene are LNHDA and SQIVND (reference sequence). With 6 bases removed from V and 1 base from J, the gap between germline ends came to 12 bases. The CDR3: CASRLQAINYGYTF. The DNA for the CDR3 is TGTGCCAGTAGACTTCAAGCAATTAACTATGGCTACACCTTC.

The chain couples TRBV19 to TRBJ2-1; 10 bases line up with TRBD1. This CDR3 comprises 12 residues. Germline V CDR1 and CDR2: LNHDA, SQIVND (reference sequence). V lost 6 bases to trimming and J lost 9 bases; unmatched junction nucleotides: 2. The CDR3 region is CASRGQGSEQFF. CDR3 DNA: TGTGCCAGTAGGGGACAGGGGAGTGAGCAGTTCTTC.

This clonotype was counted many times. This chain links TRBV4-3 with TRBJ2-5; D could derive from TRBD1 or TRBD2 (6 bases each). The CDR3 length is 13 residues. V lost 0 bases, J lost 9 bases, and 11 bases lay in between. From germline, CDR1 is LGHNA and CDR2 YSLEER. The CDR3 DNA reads TGCGCCAGCAGCCAAGAAAGGGGGGTGGCCCAGTACTTC. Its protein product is CASSQERGVAQYF.

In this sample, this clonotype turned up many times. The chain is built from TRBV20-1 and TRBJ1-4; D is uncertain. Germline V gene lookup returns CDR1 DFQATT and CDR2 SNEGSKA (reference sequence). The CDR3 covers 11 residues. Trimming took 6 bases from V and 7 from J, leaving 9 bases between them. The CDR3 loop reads CSAGRTEKLFF. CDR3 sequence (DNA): TGCAGTGCCGGAAGGACTGAAAAACTGTTTTTT.

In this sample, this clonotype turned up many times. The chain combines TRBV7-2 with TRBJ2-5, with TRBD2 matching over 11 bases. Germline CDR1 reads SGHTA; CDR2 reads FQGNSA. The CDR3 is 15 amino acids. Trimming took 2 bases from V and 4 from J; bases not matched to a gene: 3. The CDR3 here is CASSLSGLAGETQYF. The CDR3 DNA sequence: TGTGCCAGCAGCTTAAGTGGACTAGCGGGAGAGACCCAGTACTTC.

The CDR3, as DNA: TGCAGCTACCCCACGGGGGGCATAGCCTACGAGCAGTACTTC. Translating it yields CSYPTGGIAYEQYF. This chain joins TRBV29-1 and TRBJ2-7; D is perhaps TRBD2 (7 bases). The CDR3 is made up of 14 amino acids. The germline CDR1 and CDR2 sequences are SQVTM and ANQGSEA. Trimming pared 8 bases from V and 2 bases from J, leaving 19 bases between.

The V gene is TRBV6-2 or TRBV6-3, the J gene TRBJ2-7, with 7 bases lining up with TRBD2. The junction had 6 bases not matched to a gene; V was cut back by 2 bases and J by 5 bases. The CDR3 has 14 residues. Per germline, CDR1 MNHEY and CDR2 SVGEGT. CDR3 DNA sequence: TGTGCCAGCAGTTACGGGCGGGAGTTTGACGAGCAGTACTTC. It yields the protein CASSYGREFDEQYF.

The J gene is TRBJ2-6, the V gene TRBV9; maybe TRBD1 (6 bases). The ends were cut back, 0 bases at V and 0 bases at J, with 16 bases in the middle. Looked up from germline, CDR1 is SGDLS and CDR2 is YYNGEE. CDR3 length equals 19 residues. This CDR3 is CASSVVPGTLYSGANVLTF. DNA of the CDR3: TGTGCCAGCAGCGTAGTTCCTGGGACACTCTACTCTGGGGCCAACGTCCTGACTTTC. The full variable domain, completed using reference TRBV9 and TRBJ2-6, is DSGVTQTPKHLITATGQRVTLRCSPRSGDLSVYWYQQSLDQGLQFLIQYYNGEERAKGNILERFSAQQFPDLHSELNLSSLELGDSALYFCASSVVPGTLYSGANVLTFGAGSRLTVL.

The DNA of the CDR3 is TGTGCCTGGAGTAGGAGTACCGGGGAGCTGTTTTTT. It yields the protein CAWSRSTGELFF. V gene TRBV19 combines with J gene TRBJ2-2; D unresolved. In germline, CDR1 is LNHDA, CDR2 SQIVND (reference sequence). V lost 11 bases, J lost 5 bases, and 12 bases lay in between. The CDR3 loop spans 12 amino acids.

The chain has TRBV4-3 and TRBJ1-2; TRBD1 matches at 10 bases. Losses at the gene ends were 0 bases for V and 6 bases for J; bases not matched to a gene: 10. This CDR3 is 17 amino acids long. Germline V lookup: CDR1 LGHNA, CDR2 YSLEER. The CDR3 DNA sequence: TGCGCCAGCAGCCAAGATGGAGGGACAGGGGTCGGTCATGGCTACACCTTC. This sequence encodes CASSQDGGTGVGHGYTF.

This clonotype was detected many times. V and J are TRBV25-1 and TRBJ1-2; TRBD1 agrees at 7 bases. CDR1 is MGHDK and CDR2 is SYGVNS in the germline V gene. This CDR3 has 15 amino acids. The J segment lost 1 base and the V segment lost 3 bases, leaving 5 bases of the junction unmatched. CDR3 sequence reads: CASSDPGQNNYGYTF. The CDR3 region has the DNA TGTGCCAGCAGTGATCCGGGACAGAATAACTATGGCTACACCTTC.

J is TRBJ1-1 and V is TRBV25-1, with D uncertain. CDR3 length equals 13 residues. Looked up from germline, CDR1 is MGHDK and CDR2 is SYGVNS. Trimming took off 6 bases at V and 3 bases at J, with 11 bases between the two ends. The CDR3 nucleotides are TGTGCCAGCAGCTTGTGGATGGACACTGAAGCTTTCTTT. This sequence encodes CASSLWMDTEAFF.

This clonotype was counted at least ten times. Here the CDR3 DNA reads TGTGCCACCAGTGAGGGACAGCGATATAACACCGGGGAGCTGTTTTTT. Translating it yields CATSEGQRYNTGELFF. The V and J genes are TRBV24-1 and TRBJ2-2; the match to TRBD1 covers 7 bases. The CDR3 has 16 amino acids. Germline CDR1 and CDR2: KGHDR and SFDVKD. V lost 4 bases, J lost 2 bases, and 6 bases stayed unmatched.

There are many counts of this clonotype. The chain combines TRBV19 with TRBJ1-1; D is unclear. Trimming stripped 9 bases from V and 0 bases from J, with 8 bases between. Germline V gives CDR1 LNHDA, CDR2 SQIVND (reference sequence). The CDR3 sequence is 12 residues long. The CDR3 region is CASSSMNTEAFF. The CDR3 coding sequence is TGTGCCAGCAGTTCTATGAACACTGAAGCTTTCTTT. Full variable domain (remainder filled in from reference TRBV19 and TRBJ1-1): DGGITQSPKYLFRKEGQNVTLSCEQNLNHDAMYWYRQDPGQGLRLIYYSQIVNDFQKGDIAEGYSVSREKKESFPLTVTSAQKNPTAFYLCASSSMNTEAFFGQGTRLTVV.

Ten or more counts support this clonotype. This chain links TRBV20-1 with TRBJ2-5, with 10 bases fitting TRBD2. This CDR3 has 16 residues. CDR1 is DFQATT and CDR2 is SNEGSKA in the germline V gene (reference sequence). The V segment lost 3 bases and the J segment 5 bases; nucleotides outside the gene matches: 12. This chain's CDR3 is CSASESSGSQKETQYF. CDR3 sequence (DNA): TGCAGTGCTAGCGAATCTAGCGGGAGTCAAAAGGAGACCCAGTACTTC.

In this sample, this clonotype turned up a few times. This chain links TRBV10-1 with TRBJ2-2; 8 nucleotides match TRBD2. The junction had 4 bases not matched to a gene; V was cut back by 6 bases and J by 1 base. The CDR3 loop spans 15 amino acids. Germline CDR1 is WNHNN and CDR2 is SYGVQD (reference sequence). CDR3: CASRGGGLNTGELFF. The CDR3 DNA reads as TGCGCCAGCAGAGGCGGGGGGCTGAACACCGGGGAGCTGTTTTTT.

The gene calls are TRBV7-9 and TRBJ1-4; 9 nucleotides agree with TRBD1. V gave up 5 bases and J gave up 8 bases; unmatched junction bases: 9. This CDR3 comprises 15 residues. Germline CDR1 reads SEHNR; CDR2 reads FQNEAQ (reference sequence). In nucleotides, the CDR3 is TGTGCCAGCAGCACCACCGGGACAGGGCGAGAAAAACTGTTTTTT. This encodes CASSTTGTGREKLFF.

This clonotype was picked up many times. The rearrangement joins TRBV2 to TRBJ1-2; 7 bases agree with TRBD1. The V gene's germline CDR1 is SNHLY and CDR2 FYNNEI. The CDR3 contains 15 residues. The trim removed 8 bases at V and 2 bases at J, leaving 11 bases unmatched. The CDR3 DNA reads TGTGCCAGCGTGGCGGGGGCGACAGGGAACTATGGCTACACCTTC. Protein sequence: CASVAGATGNYGYTF.

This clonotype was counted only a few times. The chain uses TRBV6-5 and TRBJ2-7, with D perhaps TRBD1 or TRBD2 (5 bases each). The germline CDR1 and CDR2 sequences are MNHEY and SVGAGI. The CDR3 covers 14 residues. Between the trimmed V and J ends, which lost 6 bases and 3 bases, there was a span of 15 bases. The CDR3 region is CASSPQGPSYEQYF. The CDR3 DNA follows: TGTGCCAGCAGCCCCCAGGGACCGAGCTACGAGCAGTACTTC.

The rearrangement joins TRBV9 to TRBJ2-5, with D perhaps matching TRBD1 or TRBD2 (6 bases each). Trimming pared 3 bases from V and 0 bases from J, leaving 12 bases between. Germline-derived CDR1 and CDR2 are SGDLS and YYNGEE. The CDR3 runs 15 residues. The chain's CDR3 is CASSGGALNQETQYF. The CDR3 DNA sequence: TGTGCCAGCAGCGGGGGGGCCCTAAACCAAGAGACCCAGTACTTC.

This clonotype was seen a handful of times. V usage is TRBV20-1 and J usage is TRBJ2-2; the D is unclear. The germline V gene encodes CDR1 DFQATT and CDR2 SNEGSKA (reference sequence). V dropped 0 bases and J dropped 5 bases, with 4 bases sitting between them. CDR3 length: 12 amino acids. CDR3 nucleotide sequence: TGCAGTGCTAGAGACAATACCGGGGAGCTGTTTTTT. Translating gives CSARDNTGELFF.

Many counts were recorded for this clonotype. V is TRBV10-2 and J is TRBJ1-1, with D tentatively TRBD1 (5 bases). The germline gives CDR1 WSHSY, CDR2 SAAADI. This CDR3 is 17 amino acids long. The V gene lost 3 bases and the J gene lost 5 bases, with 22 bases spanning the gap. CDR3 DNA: TGCGCCAGCAGTGAAAGGGGTCGAAAACAGCAGGCAACTGAAGCTTTCTTT. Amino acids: CASSERGRKQQATEAFF.

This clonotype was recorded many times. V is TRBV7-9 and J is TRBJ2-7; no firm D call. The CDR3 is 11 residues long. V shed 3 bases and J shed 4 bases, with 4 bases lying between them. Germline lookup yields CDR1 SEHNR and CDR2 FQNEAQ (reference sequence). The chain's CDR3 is CASSFIYEQYF. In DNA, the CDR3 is TGTGCCAGCAGCTTCATATACGAGCAGTACTTC.